The rows below give T cell receptor beta chains drawn from one sample of a study of cytomegalovirus exposure and HLA in healthy donors. Measured with immunoSEQ multiplex PCR; TCRdb has only the in-frame clones, and not every one. The profile shows 85,000 to 95,000 clones, approximately 96% of them singletons. Sequencing used PBMCs. All receptors derive from a man between 18 and 35 years old in good health and CMV-seronegative. The CDR3 runs from the conserved cysteine through the conserved F or W. Fields, in order: V gene, D gene, J gene, CDR3 length, clone size, CDR3 DNA, CDR3 protein. The D gene is left open where the match is weak. A clone size is listed for some rows: how often the clone was seen (once, few, many), or a class if it is expanded.

TRBV25-1	-	TRBJ1-2	11	-	TGTGCCAGCAGTGACCAGTATGGCTACACCTTC	CASSDQYGYTF
TRBV5-1	-	TRBJ2-2	16	-	TGCGCCAGCAGCCGGGACGGAGGGGCTGGCACCGGGGAGCTGTTTTTT	CASSRDGGAGTGELFF
TRBV4-3	-	TRBJ2-3	14	-	TGCGCCAGCAGCCAAGCAGGGGGCGGGAGTAAGCAGTATTTT	CASSQAGGGSKQYF
TRBV6-5	-	TRBJ2-7	12	-	TGTGCCAGCAGTTCAGGGTTCCACGAGCAGTACTTC	CASSSGFHEQYF
TRBV27	-	TRBJ1-2	13	-	TGTGCCAGCAGTTTATCGAAAGGGGGTGGCTACACCTTC	CASSLSKGGGYTF
TRBV11-2	-	TRBJ1-5	14	few	TGTGCCAGCAGCTCGGACAGTAGCAATCAGCCCCAGCATTTT	CASSSDSSNQPQHF
TRBV6-4	TRBD1	TRBJ1-5	14	-	TGTGCCAGCGCGGGACAGATCCCCAATCAGCCCCAGCATTTT	CASAGQIPNQPQHF
TRBV14	-	TRBJ2-3	13	-	TGTGCCAGCAGCCTAACAGGGCCAGATACGCAGTATTTT	CASSLTGPDTQYF
TRBV11-3	-	TRBJ2-5	15	-	TGTGCCAGCAGCACCGGACAGCACTACCAAGAGACCCAGTACTTC	CASSTGQHYQETQYF
TRBV18	-	TRBJ2-6	16	-	TGTGCCAGCTCACCACCATCAGGAGGTGGGGCCAACGTCCTGACTTTC	CASSPPSGGGANVLTF
TRBV6-1	-	TRBJ1-5	14	-	TGTGCCAGCCGACCGACGGGGGGTAATCAGCCCCAGCATTTT	CASRPTGGNQPQHF
TRBV18	-	TRBJ1-1	12	-	TGTGCCAGCTCACCACCGGGAGGGGAAGCTTTCTTT	CASSPPGGEAFF
TRBV7-2	TRBD1	TRBJ2-5	17	-	TGTGCCAGCAGCCCCAATGGTACTTGGACAGGGAGTGAGACCCAGTACTTC	CASSPNGTWTGSETQYF
TRBV30	-	TRBJ1-5	16	-	TGTGCCTGGAGTGACAGGCTTTTTGCTCGCAATCAGCCCCAGCATTTT	CAWSDRLFARNQPQHF
TRBV27	-	TRBJ2-2	14	-	TGTGCCAGCAGTTGGGCCGACAGCGCCGGGGAGCTGTTTTTT	CASSWADSAGELFF
TRBV28	-	TRBJ1-1	13	-	TGTGCCAGCAGTCGCATAACAGGGCCTGAAGCTTTCTTT	CASSRITGPEAFF
TRBV5-6	-	TRBJ1-2	14	-	TGTGCCAGCAGCTGGCCCCGAACTAACTATGGCTACACCTTC	CASSWPRTNYGYTF
TRBV6-6	TRBD1	TRBJ1-2	16	-	TGTGCCAGCAGTCCCAGGGCGGGACAGAAGACCTATGGCTACACCTTC	CASSPRAGQKTYGYTF
TRBV6-5	-	TRBJ1-1	12	-	TGTGCCAGCAGAACCACGGAGAGTGCGGCTTTCTTT	CASRTTESAAFF
TRBV19	-	TRBJ1-1	15	-	TGTGCCAGTAGTATCACTACGTCAGGGCCCACTGAAGCTTTCTTT	CASSITTSGPTEAFF
TRBV5-4	TRBD1	TRBJ1-1	12	-	TGTGCCAGCCGACAGGGTTGGACTGAAGCTTTCTTT	CASRQGWTEAFF
TRBV10-3	TRBD2	TRBJ2-3	18	-	TGTGCCATCAGTGATAGTGGGAGCGGGAGGGCCTCGGTAGATACGCAGTATTTT	CAISDSGSGRASVDTQYF
TRBV7-2	TRBD2	TRBJ2-1	15	-	TGTGCCAGCAGCTTACTAGCGGCCCAGACGGATGAGCAGTTCTTC	CASSLLAAQTDEQFF
TRBV6-1	-	TRBJ2-2	14	-	TGTGCCAGCACATGGGGCCCGAACACCGGGGAGCTGTTTTTT	CASTWGPNTGELFF
TRBV18	TRBD1	TRBJ1-1	15	once	TGTGCCAGCTCACCAGGGACAGCCTCGCGGACTGAAGCTTTCTTT	CASSPGTASRTEAFF
TRBV27	TRBD2	TRBJ2-2	15	-	TGTGCCAGCAGTTTACTAGCGGAGAACACCGGGGAGCTGTTTTTT	CASSLLAENTGELFF
TRBV19	-	TRBJ2-1	13	-	TGTGCCAGTAGTACGGGGTCCTACAATGAGCAGTTCTTC	CASSTGSYNEQFF
TRBV11-2	-	TRBJ2-1	17	-	TGTGCCAGCAGCTTCGGAAGACTTAATAGCTCCTACAATGAGCAGTTCTTC	CASSFGRLNSSYNEQFF